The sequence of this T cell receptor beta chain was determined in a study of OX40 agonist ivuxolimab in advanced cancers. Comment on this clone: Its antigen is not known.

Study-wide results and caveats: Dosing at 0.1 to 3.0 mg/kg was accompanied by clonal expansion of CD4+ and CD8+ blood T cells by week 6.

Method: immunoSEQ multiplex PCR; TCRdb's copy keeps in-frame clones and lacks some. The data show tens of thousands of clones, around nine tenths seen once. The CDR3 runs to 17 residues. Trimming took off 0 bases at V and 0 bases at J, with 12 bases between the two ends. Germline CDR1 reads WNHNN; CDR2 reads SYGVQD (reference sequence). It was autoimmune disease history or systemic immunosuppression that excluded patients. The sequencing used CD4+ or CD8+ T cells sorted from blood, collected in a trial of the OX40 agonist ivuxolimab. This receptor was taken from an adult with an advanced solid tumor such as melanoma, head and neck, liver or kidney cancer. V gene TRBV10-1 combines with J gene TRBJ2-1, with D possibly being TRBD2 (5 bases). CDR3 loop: CASSESRRAHSYNEQFF. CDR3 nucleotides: TGCGCCAGCAGTGAGTCCCGGCGGGCCCACTCCTACAATGAGCAGTTCTTC.